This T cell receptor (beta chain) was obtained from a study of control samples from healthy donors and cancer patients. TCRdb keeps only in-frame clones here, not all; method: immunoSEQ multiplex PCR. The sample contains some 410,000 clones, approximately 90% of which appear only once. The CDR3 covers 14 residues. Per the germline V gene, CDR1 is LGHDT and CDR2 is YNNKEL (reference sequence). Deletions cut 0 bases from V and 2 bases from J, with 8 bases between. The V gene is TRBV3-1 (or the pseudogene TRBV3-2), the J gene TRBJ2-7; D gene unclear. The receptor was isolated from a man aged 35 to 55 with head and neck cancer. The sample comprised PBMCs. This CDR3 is CASSQEGFPYEQYF. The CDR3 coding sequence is TGTGCCAGCAGCCAAGAGGGTTTCCCCTACGAGCAGTACTTC.